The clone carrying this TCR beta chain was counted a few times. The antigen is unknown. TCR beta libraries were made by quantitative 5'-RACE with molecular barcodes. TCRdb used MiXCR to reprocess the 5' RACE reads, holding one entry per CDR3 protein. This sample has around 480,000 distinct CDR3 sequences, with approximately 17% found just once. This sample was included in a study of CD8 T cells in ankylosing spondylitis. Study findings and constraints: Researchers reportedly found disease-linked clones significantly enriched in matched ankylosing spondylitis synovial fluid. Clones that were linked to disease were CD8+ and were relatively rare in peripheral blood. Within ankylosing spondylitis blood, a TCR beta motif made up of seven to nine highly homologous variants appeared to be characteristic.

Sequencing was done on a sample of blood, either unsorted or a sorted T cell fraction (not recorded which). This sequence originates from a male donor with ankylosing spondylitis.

The CDR3 nucleotides read TGTGCCAGCAGGACAGGGGGCACTGAGCAGTTCTTC. Its translation is CASRTGGTEQFF. This chain joins TRBV6-6 and TRBJ2-1, with 10 bases fitting TRBD1. Germline V gene data show CDR1 as MNHNY and CDR2 as SVGAGI (reference sequence). CDR3 size: 12 residues. The J segment lost 9 bases and the V segment lost 6 bases, leaving 2 bases of the junction unmatched.